This TCR beta chain was identified during a study of shared clonotypes between healthy human individuals. The assay was run at deep level. Profiling relied on immunoSEQ multiplex PCR, and the TCRdb table lists in-frame clones only, not all of them. The repertoire holds 2 million to 2.5 million clones, with approximately 93% as singletons. All participating donors were Caucasian adults from Nashville, Tennessee. Partitioning of CD4+ cells yielded a CD45RA+ naive subset and a CD45RA-negative memory subset. As concerns this clone: Its specificity is not known.

The CDR3 consists of 14 residues. Germline CDR1 SNHLY, CDR2 FYNNEI. V shed 7 bases and J 7 bases; nucleotides not matched to a gene: 7. Study outcomes and limitations: All-four-donor shared clonotypes had higher generation probabilities than non-shared clonotypes did.

The chain is built from TRBV2 and TRBJ2-1; 10 nucleotides align to TRBD1. The receptor comes from a man aged 18 to 30 in good health. Some clones in this sample may be carry-over from other donors' samples. Material for sequencing was naive CD4+ T cells from PBMCs. As for subset: CD45RA+ positively selected. The CDR3 DNA reads as TGTGCCAGCACGTGGGACAGGGGTTATAATGAGCAGTTCTTC. The encoded protein is CASTWDRGYNEQFF.